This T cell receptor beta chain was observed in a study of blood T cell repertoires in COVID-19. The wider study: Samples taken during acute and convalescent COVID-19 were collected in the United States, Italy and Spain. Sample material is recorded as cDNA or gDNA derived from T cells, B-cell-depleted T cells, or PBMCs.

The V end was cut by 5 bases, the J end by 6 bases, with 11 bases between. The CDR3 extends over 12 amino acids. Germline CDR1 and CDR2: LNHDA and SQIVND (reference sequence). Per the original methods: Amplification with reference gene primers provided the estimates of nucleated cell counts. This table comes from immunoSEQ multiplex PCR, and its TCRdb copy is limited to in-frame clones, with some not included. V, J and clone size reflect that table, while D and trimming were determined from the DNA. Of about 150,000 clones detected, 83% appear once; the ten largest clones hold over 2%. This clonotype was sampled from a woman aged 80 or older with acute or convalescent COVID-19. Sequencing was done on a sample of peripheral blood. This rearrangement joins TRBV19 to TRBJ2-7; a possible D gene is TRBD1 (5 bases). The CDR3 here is CASSGAGSEQYF. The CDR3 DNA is TGTGCCAGTAGTGGGGCAGGCAGCGAGCAGTACTTC.